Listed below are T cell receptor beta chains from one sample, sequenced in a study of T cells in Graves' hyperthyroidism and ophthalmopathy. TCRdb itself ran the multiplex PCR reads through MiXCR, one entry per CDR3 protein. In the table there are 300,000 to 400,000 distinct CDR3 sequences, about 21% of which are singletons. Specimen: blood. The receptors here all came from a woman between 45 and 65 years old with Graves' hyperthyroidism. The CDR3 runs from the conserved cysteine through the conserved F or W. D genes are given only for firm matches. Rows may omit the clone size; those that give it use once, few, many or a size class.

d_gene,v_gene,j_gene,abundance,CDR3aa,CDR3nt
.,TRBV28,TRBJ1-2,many,CASSLRGVTVYGYTF,TGTGCCAGCAGTTTAAGGGGGGTGACAGTCTATGGCTACACCTTC
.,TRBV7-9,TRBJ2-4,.,CASPRVTKNIQYF,TGTGCCAGTCCCAGGGTTACCAAAAACATTCAGTACTTC
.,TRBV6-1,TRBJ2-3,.,CASSERVGRLGTDTQYF,TGTGCCAGCAGTGAAAGGGTGGGCAGATTGGGCACAGATACGCAGTATTTT
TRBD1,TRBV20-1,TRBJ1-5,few,CSASGGRRSNQPQHF,TGCAGTGCTTCAGGGGGCCGGCGTAGCAATCAGCCCCAGCATTTT
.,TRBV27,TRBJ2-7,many,CASSGGRGYEQYF,TGTGCCAGCAGCGGGGGGCGCGGATACGAGCAGTACTTC
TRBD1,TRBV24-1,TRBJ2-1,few,CATSDPGTGFAEQFF,TGTGCCACCAGTGATCCCGGGACAGGATTCGCTGAGCAGTTCTTC
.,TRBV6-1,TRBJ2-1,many,CASRAQGSFEQFF,TGTGCCAGCAGAGCACAGGGTAGCTTTGAGCAGTTCTTC
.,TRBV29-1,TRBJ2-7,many,CSAISGAYEQYF,TGCAGCGCGATATCGGGAGCCTACGAGCAGTACTTC
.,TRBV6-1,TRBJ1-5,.,CASSASDPSNQPQHF,TGTGCCAGCAGCGCTTCGGACCCTAGCAATCAGCCCCAGCATTTT
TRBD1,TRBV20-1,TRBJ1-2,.,CSVLVRTGGGYTF,TGCAGTGTCCTCGTACGGACAGGGGGCGGCTACACCTTC
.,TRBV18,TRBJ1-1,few,CASSPEGTEAFF,TGTGCCAGCTCACCTGAAGGGACTGAAGCTTTCTTT
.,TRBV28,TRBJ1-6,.,CASVDPYNSPLHF,TGTGCCAGCGTAGATCCCTATAATTCACCCCTCCACTTT
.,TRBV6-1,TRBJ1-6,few,CASNGKDNSPLHF,TGTGCCAGCAACGGGAAGGATAATTCACCCCTCCACTTT
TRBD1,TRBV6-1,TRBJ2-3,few,CASSALQGSTDTQYF,TGTGCCAGCAGTGCATTACAGGGGAGCACAGATACGCAGTATTTT
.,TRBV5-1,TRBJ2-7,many,CASSLEASEAEQYF,TGCGCCAGCAGCTTGGAGGCGTCAGAGGCCGAGCAGTACTTC
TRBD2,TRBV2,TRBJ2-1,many,CASTGLAVEQFF,TGTGCCAGCACCGGACTAGCCGTCGAGCAGTTCTTC
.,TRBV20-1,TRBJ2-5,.,CSAREMSRKTQYF,TGCAGTGCTAGAGAGATGAGTAGGAAGACCCAGTACTTC
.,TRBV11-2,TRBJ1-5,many,CASSLQPDSQPQHF,TGTGCCAGCAGCTTACAACCTGACAGTCAGCCCCAGCATTTT
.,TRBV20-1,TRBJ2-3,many,CSARKGPDTQYF,TGCAGTGCTAGGAAGGGGCCAGATACGCAGTATTTT
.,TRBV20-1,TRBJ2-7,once,CSADRGGAYEQYF,TGCAGTGCTGATAGAGGGGGAGCCTACGAGCAGTACTTC
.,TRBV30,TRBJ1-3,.,CAWMKGVGNTIYF,TGTGCCTGGATGAAGGGGGTCGGCAACACCATATATTTT
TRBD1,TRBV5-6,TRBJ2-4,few,CASSLEGGLSFGRNIQYF,TGTGCCAGCAGCTTGGAAGGGGGCCTATCCTTCGGTAGAAACATTCAGTACTTC
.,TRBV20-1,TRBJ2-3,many,CSARLHGAGDTQYF,TGCAGTGCTCGATTACACGGGGCGGGAGATACGCAGTATTTT
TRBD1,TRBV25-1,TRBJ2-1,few,CASSPRDRAYNEQFF,TGTGCCAGCAGTCCCCGGGACAGGGCCTACAATGAGCAGTTCTTC
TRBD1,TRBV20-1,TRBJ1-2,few,CSARRIPRTGDGYTF,TGCAGTGCTAGACGGATCCCCCGGACAGGGGATGGCTACACCTTC
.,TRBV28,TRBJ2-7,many,CASQDSVSYEQYF,TGTGCCAGCCAGGACAGCGTCTCCTACGAGCAGTACTTC